This T cell receptor (beta chain) was profiled in a study of T cell changes during pregnancy in multiple sclerosis. TCRdb's table, derived via immunoSEQ multiplex PCR, lists solely in-frame clones and lacks some. The sample has tens of thousands of clones, around 91% seen once. The CDR3 extends over 15 amino acids. Trimming removed 4 bases from V and 4 bases from J; junction bases left unmatched: 5. Germline CDR1 is SGHTA and CDR2 is FQGNSA. The starting material was CD4+ T cells from peripheral blood mononuclear cells, obtained in the second trimester of pregnancy. The V gene is TRBV7-2, the J gene TRBJ1-5; 9 nucleotides line up with TRBD1. The TCR sequence derives from a female donor in good health, enrolled as a control in a pregnancy study. The CDR3: CASSWDRAENQPQHF. CDR3 DNA: TGTGCCAGCAGCTGGGACAGGGCCGAGAATCAGCCCCAGCATTTT. Combining the CDR3 with reference TRBV7-2 and TRBJ1-5 gives the whole variable domain GAGVSQSPSNKVTEKGKDVELRCDPISGHTALYWYRQSLGQGLEFLIYFQGNSAPDKSGLPSDRFSAERTGGSVSTLTIQRTQQEDSAVYLCASSWDRAENQPQHFGDGTRLSIL.